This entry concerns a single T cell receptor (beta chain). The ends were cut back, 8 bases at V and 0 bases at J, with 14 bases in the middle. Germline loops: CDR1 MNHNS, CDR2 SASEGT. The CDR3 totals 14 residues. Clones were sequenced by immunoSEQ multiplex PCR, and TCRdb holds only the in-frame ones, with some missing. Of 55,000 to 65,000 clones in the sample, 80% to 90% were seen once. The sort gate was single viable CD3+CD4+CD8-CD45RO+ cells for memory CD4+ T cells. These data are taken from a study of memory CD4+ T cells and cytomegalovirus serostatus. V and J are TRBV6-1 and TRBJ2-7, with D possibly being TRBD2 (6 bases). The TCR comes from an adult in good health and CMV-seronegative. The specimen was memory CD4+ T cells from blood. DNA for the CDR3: TGTGCCAGCGTAGAGGGAGGCGTCTCCTACGAGCAGTACTTC. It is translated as CASVEGGVSYEQYF.